This entry lists 10 T cell receptor beta chains sequenced from one sample in a study of T cell responses to AZD1222 COVID-19 vaccine. Profiled with immunoSEQ multiplex PCR; TCRdb holds only in-frame clones, not every one. This sample yields 100,000 to 150,000 clones, of which 90% are seen a single time; approximately 1.6% belongs to the top ten. Material: peripheral blood, obtained on day 0 of AZD1222 vaccination. The receptor set was obtained from an adult in good health.

The rearrangement links TRBV29-1 to TRBJ1-2, with TRBD1 identical over 7 bases. Germline CDR1 is SQVTM and CDR2 is ANQGSEA. V lost 7 bases and J lost 5; bases outside the gene matches: 7. The CDR3 has 12 residues. In DNA, the CDR3 is TGCAGCGCCCCGGGACAGCTATATGGCTACACCTTC. Protein sequence: CSAPGQLYGYTF. The variable domain in full, completed from reference TRBV29-1 and TRBJ1-2, reads SAVISQKPSRDICQRGTSLTIQCQVDSQVTMMFWYRQQPGQSLTLIATANQGSEATYESGFVIDKFPISRPNLTFSTLTVSNMSPEDSSIYLCSAPGQLYGYTFGSGTRLTVV.

V and J are TRBV27 and TRBJ2-3; 7 positions agree with TRBD2. The CDR3 covers 14 residues. Germline loops: CDR1 MNHEY, CDR2 SMNVEV (reference sequence). V dropped 2 bases and J dropped 1; count of bases not matched to a gene: 0. The CDR3, as DNA: TGTGCCAGCAGTTTAGCGGGGGGCACAGATACGCAGTATTTT. This sequence encodes CASSLAGGTDTQYF.

The rearrangement joins TRBV7-9 to TRBJ2-1, with TRBD2 matching over 10 bases. V lost 5 bases to trimming and J lost 8 bases; unmatched junction nucleotides: 9. Germline loops: CDR1 SEHNR, CDR2 FQNEAQ (reference sequence). This CDR3 spans 15 amino acids. The CDR3 bases are TGTGCCAGCAGCACGCCTAGCGGGAGAGAGTATGAGCAGTTCTTC. Protein product: CASSTPSGREYEQFF.

This chain connects TRBV3-1 (or the pseudogene TRBV3-2) to TRBJ2-7; 7 positions match TRBD2. The CDR3 length is 13 residues. CDR1 is LGHDT and CDR2 is YNNKEL in the germline V gene (reference sequence). V lost 1 base, J lost 6 bases, and 3 bases stayed unmatched. CDR3 in amino acids: CASSQGAGSEQYF. For the CDR3, the DNA is TGTGCCAGCAGCCAAGGAGCGGGGTCCGAGCAGTACTTC.

The chain joins TRBV10-3 to TRBJ2-7; TRBD2 aligns across 11 bases. J was trimmed by 7 bases and V by 4 bases; bases with no gene match: 6. The CDR3 loop spans 14 amino acids. The V gene's germline CDR1 is ENHRY and CDR2 SYGVKD. CDR3 residues: CAISGVTSGSEQYF. CDR3 bases: TGTGCCATCAGTGGGGTTACTAGCGGGAGTGAGCAGTACTTC.

The V gene is TRBV28, the J gene TRBJ1-2; D ambiguous. V was cut by 7 bases and J by 4 bases, with 13 bases left in between. The CDR3 extends over 13 amino acids. The germline V gene encodes CDR1 MDHEN and CDR2 SYDVKM. CDR3 protein: CASTLGGSYGYTF. CDR3 DNA: TGTGCCAGCACCCTGGGTGGGAGCTATGGCTACACCTTC.

To note about this clone: Germline is not matched at one junction end, which may reflect a read error. The chain links TRBV9 to TRBJ1-1; D is ambiguous. Germline V gene data show CDR1 as SGDLS and CDR2 as YYNGEE. The CDR3 is made up of 16 amino acids. CDR3 amino acids: CASSVEHGPLNAEAFF. The CDR3 DNA follows: TGTGCCAGCAGCGTAGAGCACGGACCATTGAACGCTGAAGCTTTCTTT.

This clone has only one observation. The chain carries TRBV7-2 and TRBJ1-5; the D gene is possibly TRBD1 (6 bases). From germline, CDR1 is SGHTA and CDR2 FQGNSA. This CDR3 contains 15 residues. V shed 5 bases and J shed 6 bases, with 17 bases lying between them. CDR3 nucleotides: TGTGCCAGCAGCGCGACCCTGGGAGGGGGTCAGCCCCAGCATTTT. Its protein product is CASSATLGGGQPQHF. Combining the CDR3 with reference TRBV7-2 and TRBJ1-5 gives the whole variable domain GAGVSQSPSNKVTEKGKDVELRCDPISGHTALYWYRQSLGQGLEFLIYFQGNSAPDKSGLPSDRFSAERTGGSVSTLTIQRTQQEDSAVYLCASSATLGGGQPQHFGDGTRLSIL.

The chain has TRBV27 and TRBJ2-7; TRBD1 matches at 8 bases. After removal of 1 base from V and 2 bases from J, the junction contained 4 bases not matched to a gene. The length of the CDR3 is 15 residues. Germline loops: CDR1 MNHEY, CDR2 SMNVEV (reference sequence). The CDR3 sequence: CASSLLQGGTYEQYF. CDR3 coding DNA: TGTGCCAGCAGTTTATTACAGGGGGGAACCTACGAGCAGTACTTC.

This clone has only one observation. The CDR3 sequence is CATQRPGQTVYNEQFF. The CDR3 nucleotides are TGTGCCACCCAAAGACCGGGACAAACTGTGTACAATGAGCAGTTCTTC. The V call is TRBV10-3, the J call TRBJ2-1; tentative D call: TRBD1 (6 bases). Trimming shortened V by 10 bases and J by 4 bases, and 23 bases separated the two germline ends. This CDR3 region has 16 residues. CDR1 is ENHRY and CDR2 is SYGVKD in the germline V gene.